The clone carrying this T cell receptor beta chain was seen ten or more times. Its antigen is undetermined. The CDR3 is 16 amino acids. Germline values: CDR1 MNHEY, CDR2 SMNVEV (reference sequence). V was pared by 1 base and J by 6 bases, with 13 bases between. One entry per CDR3 protein results from TCRdb running MiXCR on the RT-PCR reads. This sample has under 550,000 distinct CDR3 sequences, with approximately 7.7% found just once. This sample is drawn from a study of response to subunit inactivated influenza vaccine. General observations from the study: The authors offered the suggestion that each seasonal influenza vaccination recruits few new T cells.

The sample consisted of PBMCs from blood, taken about 23 months after vaccination. The sequence was collected from a man between 50 and 75 years old who received an inactivated influenza vaccine. The chain carries TRBV27 and TRBJ1-6; TRBD1 might be the D (5 bases). CDR3 nucleotide sequence: TGTGCCAGCAGTTTATGGGGCGGGGCAGTTAATTCACCCCTCCACTTT. Amino acids: CASSLWGGAVNSPLHF.